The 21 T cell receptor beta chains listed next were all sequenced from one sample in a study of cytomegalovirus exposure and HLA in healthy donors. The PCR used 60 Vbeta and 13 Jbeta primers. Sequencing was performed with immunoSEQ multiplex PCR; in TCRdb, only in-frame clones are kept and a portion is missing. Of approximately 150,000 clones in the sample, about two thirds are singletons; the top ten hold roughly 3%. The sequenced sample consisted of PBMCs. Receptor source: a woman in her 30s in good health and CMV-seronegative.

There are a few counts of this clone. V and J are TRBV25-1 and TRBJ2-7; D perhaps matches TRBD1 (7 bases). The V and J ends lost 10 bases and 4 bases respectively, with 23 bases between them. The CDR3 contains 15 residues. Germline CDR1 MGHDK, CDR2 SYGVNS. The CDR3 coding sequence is TGTGCCACCCAACCGGGGGCAGGGGGAAGATACGAGCAGTACTTC. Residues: CATQPGAGGRYEQYF.

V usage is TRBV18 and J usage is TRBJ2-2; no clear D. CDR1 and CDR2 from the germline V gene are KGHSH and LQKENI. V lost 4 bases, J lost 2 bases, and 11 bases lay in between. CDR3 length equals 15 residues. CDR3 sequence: CASSRAQLNTGELFF. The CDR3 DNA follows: TGTGCCAGCTCACGAGCGCAGCTTAACACCGGGGAGCTGTTTTTT.

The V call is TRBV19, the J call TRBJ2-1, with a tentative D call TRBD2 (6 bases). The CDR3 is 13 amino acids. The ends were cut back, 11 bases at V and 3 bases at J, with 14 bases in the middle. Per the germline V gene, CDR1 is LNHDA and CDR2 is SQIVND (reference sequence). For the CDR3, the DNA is TGTGCCTCAGGCTGGCGGGACTACAATGAGCAGTTCTTC. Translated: CASGWRDYNEQFF.

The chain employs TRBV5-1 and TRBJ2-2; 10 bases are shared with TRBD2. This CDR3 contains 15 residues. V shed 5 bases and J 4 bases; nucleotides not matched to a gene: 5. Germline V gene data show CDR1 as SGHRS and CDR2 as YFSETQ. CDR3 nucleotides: TGCGCCAGCAGGGATAGCGGGGGGATCACCGGGGAGCTGTTTTTT. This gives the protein CASRDSGGITGELFF.

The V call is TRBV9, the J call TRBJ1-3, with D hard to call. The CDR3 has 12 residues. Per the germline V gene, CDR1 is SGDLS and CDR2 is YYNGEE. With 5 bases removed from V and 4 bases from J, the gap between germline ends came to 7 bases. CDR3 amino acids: CASSLAGNTIYF. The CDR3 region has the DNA TGTGCCAGCAGTCTAGCAGGAAACACCATATATTTT.

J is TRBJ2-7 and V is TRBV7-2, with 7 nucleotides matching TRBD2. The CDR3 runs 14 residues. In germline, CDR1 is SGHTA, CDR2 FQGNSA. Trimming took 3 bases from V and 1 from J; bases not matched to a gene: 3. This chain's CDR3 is CASSFWTSSYEQYF. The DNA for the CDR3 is TGTGCCAGCAGCTTTTGGACTAGTTCCTACGAGCAGTACTTC.

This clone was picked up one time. The CDR3 loop is CAISDVFRGISYEQYF. For the CDR3, the DNA is TGTGCCATCAGTGATGTGTTCAGGGGTATTTCCTACGAGCAGTACTTC. The rearrangement links TRBV10-3 to TRBJ2-7; perhaps TRBD1 as D (6 bases). Between the trimmed V and J ends, which lost 3 bases and 1 base, there was a span of 16 bases. Germline V CDR1 and CDR2: ENHRY, SYGVKD. This CDR3 comprises 16 residues.

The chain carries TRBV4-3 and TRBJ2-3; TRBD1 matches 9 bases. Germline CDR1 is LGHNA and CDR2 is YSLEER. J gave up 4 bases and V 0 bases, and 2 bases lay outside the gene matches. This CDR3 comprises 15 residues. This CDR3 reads CASSQEGTGSDTQYF. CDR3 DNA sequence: TGCGCCAGCAGCCAAGAGGGGACAGGGTCAGATACGCAGTATTTT.

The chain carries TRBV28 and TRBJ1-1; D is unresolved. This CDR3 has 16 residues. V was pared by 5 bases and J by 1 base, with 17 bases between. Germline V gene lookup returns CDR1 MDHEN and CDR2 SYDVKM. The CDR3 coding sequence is TGTGCCAGCAGTCCCCCCAGAGGTCGGGGGAACACTGAAGCTTTCTTT. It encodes CASSPPRGRGNTEAFF.

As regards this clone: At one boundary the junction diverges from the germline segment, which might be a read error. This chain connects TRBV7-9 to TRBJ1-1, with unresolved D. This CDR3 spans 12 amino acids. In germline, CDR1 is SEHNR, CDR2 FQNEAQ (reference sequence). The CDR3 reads CSSSLVSHEAFF. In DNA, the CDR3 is TGTTCCAGCAGCTTAGTTAGCCATGAAGCTTTCTTT.

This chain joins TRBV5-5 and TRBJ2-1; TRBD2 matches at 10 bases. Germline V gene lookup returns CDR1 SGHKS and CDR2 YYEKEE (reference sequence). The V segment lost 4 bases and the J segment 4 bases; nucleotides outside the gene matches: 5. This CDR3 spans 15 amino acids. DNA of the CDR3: TGTGCCAGCAGCGACGGGACTAGCGATTACAATGAGCAGTTCTTC. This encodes CASSDGTSDYNEQFF.

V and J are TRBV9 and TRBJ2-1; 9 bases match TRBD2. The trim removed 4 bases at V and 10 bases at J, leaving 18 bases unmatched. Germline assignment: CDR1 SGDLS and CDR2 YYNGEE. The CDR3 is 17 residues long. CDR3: CASSRGNFLERGEEQFF. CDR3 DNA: TGTGCCAGCAGCCGAGGGAACTTCCTAGAGCGGGGGGAAGAGCAGTTCTTC. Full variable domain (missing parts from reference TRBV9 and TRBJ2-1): DSGVTQTPKHLITATGQRVTLRCSPRSGDLSVYWYQQSLDQGLQFLIQYYNGEERAKGNILERFSAQQFPDLHSELNLSSLELGDSALYFCASSRGNFLERGEEQFFGPGTRLTVL.

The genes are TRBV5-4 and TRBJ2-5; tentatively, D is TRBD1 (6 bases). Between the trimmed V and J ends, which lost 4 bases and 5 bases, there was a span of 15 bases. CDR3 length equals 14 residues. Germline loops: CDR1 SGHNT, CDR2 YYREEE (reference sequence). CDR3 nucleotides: TGTGCCAGCAGCCAAAAAGGTCAGGGGGAGACCCAGTACTTC. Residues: CASSQKGQGETQYF.

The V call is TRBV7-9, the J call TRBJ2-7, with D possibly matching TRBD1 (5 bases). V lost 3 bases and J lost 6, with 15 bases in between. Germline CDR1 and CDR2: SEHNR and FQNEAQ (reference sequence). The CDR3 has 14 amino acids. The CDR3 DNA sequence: TGTGCCAGCAGCTTGGGATTAAGGGGCCGCGAGCAGTACTTC. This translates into CASSLGLRGREQYF.

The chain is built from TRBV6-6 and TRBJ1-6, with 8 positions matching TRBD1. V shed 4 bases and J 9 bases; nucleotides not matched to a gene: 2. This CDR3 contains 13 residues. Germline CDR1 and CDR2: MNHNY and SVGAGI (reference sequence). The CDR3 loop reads CASSSDRASPLHF. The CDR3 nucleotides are TGTGCCAGCAGTTCGGACAGGGCTTCACCCCTCCACTTT.

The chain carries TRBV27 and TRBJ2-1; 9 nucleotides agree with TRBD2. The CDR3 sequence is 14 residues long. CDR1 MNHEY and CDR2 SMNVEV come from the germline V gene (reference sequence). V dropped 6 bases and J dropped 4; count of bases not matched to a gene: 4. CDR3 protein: CASSTAGGYNEQFF. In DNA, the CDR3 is TGTGCCAGCAGCACCGCGGGGGGGTACAATGAGCAGTTCTTC.

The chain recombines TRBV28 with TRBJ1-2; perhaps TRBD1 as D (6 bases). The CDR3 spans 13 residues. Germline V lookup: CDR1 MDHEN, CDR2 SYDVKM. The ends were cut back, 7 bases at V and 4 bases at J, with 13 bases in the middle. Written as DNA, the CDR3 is TGTGCCAGCAAAACAGGGCCTTCCTATGGCTACACCTTC. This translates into CASKTGPSYGYTF.

The DNA of the CDR3 is TGTGCCTGGACTAGCGGGGCCCCCTACGAGCAGTACTTC. Translating gives CAWTSGAPYEQYF. The chain is built from TRBV30 and TRBJ2-7, with 9 bases fitting TRBD2. The length of the CDR3 is 13 residues. V gave up 4 bases and J gave up 2 bases; unmatched junction bases: 3. Germline CDR1 and CDR2: GTSNPN and SVGIG (reference sequence).

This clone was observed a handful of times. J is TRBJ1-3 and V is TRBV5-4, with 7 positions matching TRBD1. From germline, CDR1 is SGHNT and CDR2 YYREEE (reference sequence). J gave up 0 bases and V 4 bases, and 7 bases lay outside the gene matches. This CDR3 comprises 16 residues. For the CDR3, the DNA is TGTGCCAGCAGCCGGAGAACAGGGGCCTCTGGAAACACCATATATTTT. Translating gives CASSRRTGASGNTIYF. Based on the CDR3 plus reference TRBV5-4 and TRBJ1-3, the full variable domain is ETGVTQSPTHLIKTRGQQVTLRCSSQSGHNTVSWYQQALGQGPQFIFQYYREEENGRGNFPPRFSGLQFPNYSSELNVNALELDDSALYLCASSRRTGASGNTIYFGEGSWLTVV.

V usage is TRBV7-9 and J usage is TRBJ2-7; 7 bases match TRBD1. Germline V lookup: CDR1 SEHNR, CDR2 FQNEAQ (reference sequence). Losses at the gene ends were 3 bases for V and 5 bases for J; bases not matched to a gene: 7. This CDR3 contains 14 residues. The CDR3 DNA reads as TGTGCCAGCAGCTTGGCCGGGACAGCTGACGAGCAGTACTTC. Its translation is CASSLAGTADEQYF. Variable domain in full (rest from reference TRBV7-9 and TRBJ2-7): DTGVSQNPRHKITKRGQNVTFRCDPISEHNRLYWYRQTLGQGPEFLTYFQNEAQLEKSRLLSDRFSAERPKGSFSTLEIQRTEQGDSAMYLCASSLAGTADEQYFGPGTRLTVT.

Here the CDR3 reads CATSRVGLAGSEQFF. In DNA form, the CDR3 reads TGTGCCACCAGCAGAGTAGGACTAGCGGGATCTGAGCAGTTCTTC. The chain combines TRBV15 with TRBJ2-1, with 12 bases aligning to TRBD2. Unmatched junction bases numbered 4, after V lost 1 base and J lost 9 bases. In germline, CDR1 is LNHNV, CDR2 YYDKDF (reference sequence). The CDR3 runs 15 residues.